Given below is one TCR beta chain in context. The data are from a study of blood T cell repertoires in COVID-19. Authors' data handling: Nucleated cell counts were estimated from reference gene primer amplification. Assay used: immunoSEQ multiplex PCR; TCRdb lists only in-frame clones, some missing. V and J calls and clone size are as listed in that table; D and trimming were resolved from the DNA. The sample yields 68,000 or so clones, about 80% seen once. The source is a human donor in a cohort sampled during active COVID-19. Sequencing input: peripheral blood.

CDR3 sequence (DNA): TGTGCCAGCAGGCCGACAGGGGGCCCTGGCTACACCTTC. It specifies CASRPTGGPGYTF. This rearrangement joins TRBV28 to TRBJ1-2; TRBD1 agrees at 10 bases. This CDR3 has 13 residues. From germline, CDR1 is MDHEN and CDR2 SYDVKM. V lost 6 bases and J lost 7; bases outside the gene matches: 5.